This passage covers 7 T cell receptor beta chains from one sample sequenced in a study of blood T cell repertoires in COVID-19. Repertoires were generated with immunoSEQ multiplex PCR, while TCRdb's copy carries only in-frame clones and drops some. This repertoire shows about 160,000 clones, 85% to 95% found once; its top ten account for over 3.5%. Material for sequencing was peripheral blood. These receptors originate from a woman aged 45-59 years with acute or convalescent COVID-19.

This clone has only a few counts. The chain couples TRBV6-5 to TRBJ2-1; the D is unclear. The germline V and J ends were trimmed by 8 bases and 6 bases, with 14 bases remaining between them. From germline, CDR1 is MNHEY and CDR2 SVGAGI. The CDR3 has 13 residues. CDR3 residues: CASVPVFVNEQFF. The CDR3, as DNA: TGTGCCAGCGTTCCGGTGTTCGTCAATGAGCAGTTCTTC.

The sample holds one count of this clone. J is TRBJ1-4 and V is TRBV19; 9 nucleotides agree with TRBD1. The CDR3 spans 14 residues. With 6 bases clipped from V and 4 bases from J, the junction kept 3 bases outside the gene matches. Per the germline V gene, CDR1 is LNHDA and CDR2 is SQIVND (reference sequence). CDR3 in DNA: TGTGCCAGTAGCGGGGACAGGGTTAATGAAAAACTGTTTTTT. Protein: CASSGDRVNEKLFF.

The DNA for the CDR3 is TGCGCCAGCAGCCCAGAGGGACTAGCGGGAGGCGATGAGCAGTTCTTC. Translation: CASSPEGLAGGDEQFF. The J gene is TRBJ2-1, the V gene TRBV4-1; TRBD2 aligns across 15 bases. V lost 4 bases and J lost 8; bases outside the gene matches: 6. CDR1 is MGHRA and CDR2 is YSYEKL in the germline V gene. The CDR3 consists of 16 residues.

The chain is built from TRBV3-1 (or the pseudogene TRBV3-2) and TRBJ1-2; 7 nucleotides agree with TRBD1. CDR1 LGHDT and CDR2 YNNKEL come from the germline V gene (reference sequence). The CDR3 covers 15 residues. Unmatched junction bases numbered 6, after V lost 3 bases and J lost 2 bases. CDR3 residues: CASSHPEGQNYGYTF. The CDR3 DNA follows: TGTGCCAGCAGCCACCCTGAGGGACAGAACTATGGCTACACCTTC.

This sequence joins TRBV11-2 and TRBJ1-3, with 11 bases lining up with TRBD1. The CDR3 totals 18 residues. Germline V gives CDR1 SGHAT, CDR2 FQNNGV. Trimming took 5 bases from V and 1 from J; bases not matched to a gene: 10. In nucleotides, the CDR3 is TGTGCCAGCAGCCCACGGACAGGGGGCCAATTTTCTGGAAACACCATATATTTT. It specifies CASSPRTGGQFSGNTIYF.

The rearrangement joins TRBV3-1 (or the pseudogene TRBV3-2) to TRBJ1-2; unclear D gene. Trimming removed 0 bases from V and 7 bases from J, with 12 bases in between. The germline V gene encodes CDR1 LGHDT and CDR2 YNNKEL (reference sequence). This CDR3 has 14 residues. CDR3 coding DNA: TGTGCCAGCAGCCAAGATCTAAGGCGGGGTGGCTACACCTTC. Translating gives CASSQDLRRGGYTF.

This clone has a single count. The V call is TRBV19, the J call TRBJ2-7; D may be TRBD1 (5 bases). Per the germline V gene, CDR1 is LNHDA and CDR2 is SQIVND (reference sequence). The CDR3 has 13 amino acids. This CDR3 is CASSIARDAGMLV. For the CDR3, the DNA is TGTGCCAGTAGTATAGCCAGGGATGCTGGGATGCTAGTC.